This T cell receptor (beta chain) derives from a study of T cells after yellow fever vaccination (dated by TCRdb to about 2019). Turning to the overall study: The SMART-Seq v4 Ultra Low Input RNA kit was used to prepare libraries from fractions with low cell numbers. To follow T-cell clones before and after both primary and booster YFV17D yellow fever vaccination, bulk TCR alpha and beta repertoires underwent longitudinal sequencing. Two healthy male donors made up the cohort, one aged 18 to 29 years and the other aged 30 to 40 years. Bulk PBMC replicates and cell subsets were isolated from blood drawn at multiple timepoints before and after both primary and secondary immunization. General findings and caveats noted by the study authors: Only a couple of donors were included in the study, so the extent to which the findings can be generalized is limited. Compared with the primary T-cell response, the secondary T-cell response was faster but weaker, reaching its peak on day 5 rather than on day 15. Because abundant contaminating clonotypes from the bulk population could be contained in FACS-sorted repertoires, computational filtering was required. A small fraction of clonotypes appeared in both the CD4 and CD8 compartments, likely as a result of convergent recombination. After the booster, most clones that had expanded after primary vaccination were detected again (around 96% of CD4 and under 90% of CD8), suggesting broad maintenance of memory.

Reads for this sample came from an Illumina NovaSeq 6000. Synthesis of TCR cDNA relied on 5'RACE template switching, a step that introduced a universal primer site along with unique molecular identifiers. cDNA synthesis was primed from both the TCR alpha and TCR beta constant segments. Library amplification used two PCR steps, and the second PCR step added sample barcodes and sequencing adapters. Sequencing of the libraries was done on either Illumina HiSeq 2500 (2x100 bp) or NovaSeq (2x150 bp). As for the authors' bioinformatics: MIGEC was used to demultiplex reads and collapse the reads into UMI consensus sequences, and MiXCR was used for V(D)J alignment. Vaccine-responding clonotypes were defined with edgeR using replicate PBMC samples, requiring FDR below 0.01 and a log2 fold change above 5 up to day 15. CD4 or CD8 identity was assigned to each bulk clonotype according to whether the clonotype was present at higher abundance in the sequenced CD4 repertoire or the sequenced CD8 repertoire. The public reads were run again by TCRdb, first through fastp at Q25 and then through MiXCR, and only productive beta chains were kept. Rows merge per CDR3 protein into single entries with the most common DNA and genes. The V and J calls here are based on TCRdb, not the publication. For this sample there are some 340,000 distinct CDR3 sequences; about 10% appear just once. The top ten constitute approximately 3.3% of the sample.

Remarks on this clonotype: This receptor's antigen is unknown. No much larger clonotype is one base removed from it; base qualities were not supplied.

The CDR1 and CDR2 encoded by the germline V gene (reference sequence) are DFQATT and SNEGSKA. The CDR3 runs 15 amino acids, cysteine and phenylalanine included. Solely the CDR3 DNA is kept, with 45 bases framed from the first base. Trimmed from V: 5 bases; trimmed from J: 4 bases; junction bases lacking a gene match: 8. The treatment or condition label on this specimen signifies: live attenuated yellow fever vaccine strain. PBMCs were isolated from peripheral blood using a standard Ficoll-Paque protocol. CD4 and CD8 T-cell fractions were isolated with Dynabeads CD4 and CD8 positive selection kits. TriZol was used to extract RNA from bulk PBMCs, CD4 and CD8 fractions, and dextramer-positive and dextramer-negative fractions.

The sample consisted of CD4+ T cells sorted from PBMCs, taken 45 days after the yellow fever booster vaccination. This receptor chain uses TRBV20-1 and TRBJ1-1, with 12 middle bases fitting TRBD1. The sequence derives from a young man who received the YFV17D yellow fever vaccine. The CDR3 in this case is CSAGDRGQVTTEAFF. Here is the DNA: TGCAGTGCTGGGGACAGGGGGCAGGTTACCACTGAAGCTTTCTTT.